Shown below are 19 T cell receptor beta chains from a single sample sequenced in a study of shared clonotypes between healthy human individuals. In the naive CD8 group, cells lacked CD45RO and were positively selected for CCR7, so terminally differentiated effector memory CD45RA+ cells were left out. Assay used: immunoSEQ multiplex PCR; TCRdb lists only in-frame clones, some missing. This sample carries approximately 840,000 clones, roughly 96% of them seen once, and the ten largest clones take less than 0.25%. The sample consisted of naive CD8+ T cells sorted from blood. The receptors originated from a young man in good health.

The genes are TRBV6-5 and TRBJ2-3, with a possible D match to TRBD1 (5 bases). The ends were cut back, 0 bases at V and 0 bases at J, with 10 bases in the middle. There are 16 residues in the CDR3. The germline gives CDR1 MNHEY, CDR2 SVGAGI. The CDR3 sequence: CASSYSYGASTDTQYF. In DNA form, the CDR3 reads TGTGCCAGCAGTTACTCGTATGGGGCTAGCACAGATACGCAGTATTTT.

The chain joins TRBV7-2 to TRBJ1-2; 7 nucleotides match TRBD1. This CDR3 has 15 residues. The V gene end was trimmed by 2 bases and the J gene end by 4 bases; junction bases not matched to a gene: 7. From germline, CDR1 is SGHTA and CDR2 FQGNSA. The CDR3 here is CASSLRGGMGYGYTF. The CDR3 coding sequence is TGTGCCAGCAGCTTAAGAGGGGGCATGGGCTATGGCTACACCTTC.

The rearrangement links TRBV5-6 to TRBJ1-4; D is uncertain. Looked up from germline, CDR1 is SGHDT and CDR2 is YYEEEE. This CDR3 spans 14 amino acids. V lost 6 bases to trimming and J lost 2 bases, with 11 bases between them. The CDR3 sequence: CASTTSITNEKLFF. The CDR3 coding sequence is TGTGCCAGCACCACCAGTATCACTAATGAAAAACTGTTTTTT.

This chain links TRBV5-5 with TRBJ2-3; D uncertain. The CDR3 has 13 amino acids. V lost 0 bases to trimming and J lost 2 bases, with 4 bases between them. Germline V CDR1 and CDR2: SGHKS, YYEKEE (reference sequence). The CDR3 here is CASSLDHTDTQYF. In DNA, the CDR3 is TGTGCCAGCAGCTTGGACCACACAGATACGCAGTATTTT.

V is TRBV7-3 and J is TRBJ2-3; 7 bases line up with TRBD1. V gave up 5 bases and J gave up 4 bases; unmatched junction bases: 6. The CDR3 length is 14 residues. Germline CDR1 and CDR2: SGHTA and FQGTGA. In DNA form, the CDR3 reads TGTGCCAGCAGCCTGACAGGGCCCCCAGATACGCAGTATTTT. Translated: CASSLTGPPDTQYF.

CDR3 bases: TGTGCCAGCAGCCAAATAGGGGGCGGACAGCCCCAGCATTTT. Its translation is CASSQIGGGQPQHF. J is TRBJ1-5 and V is TRBV27; the match to TRBD1 covers 7 bases. The CDR3 has 14 residues. Germline V gives CDR1 MNHEY, CDR2 SMNVEV (reference sequence). V lost 6 bases and J lost 7; bases outside the gene matches: 9.

The chain employs TRBV15 and TRBJ2-1; TRBD1 agrees at 9 bases. The V and J ends lost 1 base and 1 base, in that order; junction bases with no gene match: 8. The germline CDR1 and CDR2 sequences are LNHNV and YYDKDF (reference sequence). The CDR3 runs to 18 residues. Written as DNA, the CDR3 is TGTGCCACCAGCAGAGTCAGGACAGGGGATGGGTCCTACAATGAGCAGTTCTTC. Encoded protein: CATSRVRTGDGSYNEQFF.

The J gene is TRBJ2-5, the V gene TRBV5-1, with 7 bases aligning to TRBD1. This CDR3 has 13 residues. Germline V gives CDR1 SGHRS, CDR2 YFSETQ. The trim removed 7 bases at V and 2 bases at J, leaving 5 bases unmatched. The CDR3 protein is CASRPGQQETQYF. CDR3 nucleotides: TGCGCCAGCCGCCCGGGACAGCAAGAGACCCAGTACTTC.

Details on this clone: Other DNA variants within this sample encode the same CDR3. The gene calls are TRBV27 and TRBJ2-7; D is unresolved. Germline CDR1 is MNHEY and CDR2 is SMNVEV (reference sequence). Trimming took 0 bases from V and 6 from J, leaving 9 bases between them. The CDR3 is 13 amino acids. CDR3 in amino acids: CASSLSRGSEQYF. In DNA form, the CDR3 reads TGTGCCAGCAGTTTATCGAGAGGTAGCGAGCAGTACTTC.

The chain employs TRBV27 and TRBJ2-2, with D unclear. Trimming left V 5 bases short and J 6 bases short, with 19 bases between. Germline CDR1 is MNHEY and CDR2 is SMNVEV (reference sequence). This CDR3 contains 16 residues. The CDR3 is CASSPGHLKIAGELFF. Written as DNA, the CDR3 is TGTGCCAGCAGTCCTGGGCATCTTAAGATCGCCGGGGAGCTGTTTTTT.

CDR3 nucleotide sequence: TGTGCCAGCAGTGAAGGAGGGACTCTAACTAATGAAAAACTGTTTTTT. This sequence encodes CASSEGGTLTNEKLFF. V usage is TRBV2 and J usage is TRBJ1-4; possible D gene TRBD1, 5 bases. The CDR3 consists of 16 residues. Looked up from germline, CDR1 is SNHLY and CDR2 is FYNNEI. With 1 base removed from V and 1 base from J, the gap between germline ends came to 10 bases. The complete variable domain, with remaining parts taken from reference TRBV2 and TRBJ1-4, reads EPEVTQTPSHQVTQMGQEVILRCVPISNHLYFYWYRQILGQKVEFLVSFYNNEISEKSEIFDDQFSVERPDGSNFTLKIRSTKLEDSAMYFCASSEGGTLTNEKLFFGSGTQLSVL.

This chain joins TRBV6-1 and TRBJ2-7; 8 bases fit TRBD2. There are 14 residues in the CDR3. CDR1 is MNHNS, CDR2 SASEGT, per germline. V dropped 8 bases and J dropped 3; count of bases not matched to a gene: 9. CDR3 loop: CASFRRGGGYEQYF. In DNA form, the CDR3 reads TGTGCCAGCTTTAGACGGGGGGGAGGCTACGAGCAGTACTTC.

The chain links TRBV9 to TRBJ2-7; 12 bases map to TRBD1. The CDR3 runs to 15 residues. CDR1 SGDLS and CDR2 YYNGEE come from the germline V gene. Trimming removed 4 bases from V and 3 bases from J; junction bases left unmatched: 5. The CDR3 sequence: CASSIGTGGNYEQYF. CDR3 bases: TGTGCCAGCAGCATCGGGACAGGGGGCAACTACGAGCAGTACTTC.

This clone has just one count. This rearrangement joins TRBV19 to TRBJ2-3; 10 positions agree with TRBD2. V dropped 5 bases and J dropped 0; count of bases not matched to a gene: 5. CDR1 is LNHDA, CDR2 SQIVND, per germline (reference sequence). This CDR3 has 16 amino acids. DNA of the CDR3: TGTGCCAGTAGTCCTCTAGCGGGAGTGAGCACAGATACGCAGTATTTT. Protein sequence: CASSPLAGVSTDTQYF.

V and J are TRBV9 and TRBJ1-2; a weak D match, TRBD1 (6 bases). Trimming cost V 6 bases and J 0 bases, with 12 bases left between them. The germline gives CDR1 SGDLS, CDR2 YYNGEE. This CDR3 has 14 residues. The CDR3 nucleotides read TGTGCCAGCAAAGGGGGGAGCCCTAACTATGGCTACACCTTC. Protein: CASKGGSPNYGYTF.

V and J are TRBV19 and TRBJ2-1, with 11 bases that match TRBD2. CDR3 length: 15 residues. V was pared by 7 bases and J by 5 bases, with 7 bases of the junction left unmatched. Germline assignment: CDR1 LNHDA and CDR2 SQIVND (reference sequence). The CDR3 here is CASTLAGGTNNEQFF. CDR3 bases: TGTGCCAGTACCTTAGCGGGAGGGACTAACAATGAGCAGTTCTTC.

This chain connects TRBV10-3 to TRBJ2-3; 10 bases agree with TRBD2. The J segment lost 2 bases and the V segment lost 7 bases, leaving 6 bases of the junction unmatched. The CDR3 runs to 15 residues. Germline CDR1 is ENHRY and CDR2 is SYGVKD. CDR3 sequence reads: CAIMQTSGTTDTQYF. The CDR3 nucleotides are TGTGCCATCATGCAAACTAGCGGGACCACAGATACGCAGTATTTT.

The genes are TRBV9 and TRBJ1-2; possibly TRBD1 for D (5 bases). Germline values: CDR1 SGDLS, CDR2 YYNGEE. V was trimmed by 4 bases and J by 4 bases, leaving 17 bases between them. The CDR3 is 15 residues long. CDR3 nucleotide sequence: TGTGCCAGCAGCTCAAGGGGCGGACAAGTCTATGGCTACACCTTC. This sequence encodes CASSSRGGQVYGYTF.

The V and J genes are TRBV11-2 and TRBJ2-3; 7 nucleotides line up with TRBD2. The V and J ends lost 5 bases and 2 bases, in that order; junction bases with no gene match: 7. The CDR3 runs to 15 residues. Germline-derived CDR1 and CDR2 are SGHAT and FQNNGV. In DNA, the CDR3 is TGTGCCAGCAGCCCGTGGGAGGGCCTCACAGATACGCAGTATTTT. Its protein is CASSPWEGLTDTQYF.